Shown below are 30 T cell receptor beta chains from a single sample sequenced in a study of type 1 regulatory T cells. TCRdb ran MiXCR on the reads and lists one entry per CDR3 protein. The table records 60,000 to 70,000 distinct CDR3 sequences, about 50% of them present only once. No antigen has been assigned to these receptors. Material for sequencing was cultured non-Tr1 T cells, either the whole culture or a sorted T cell fraction (not recorded which). Source of these receptors: a human donor in good health.

The chain links TRBV18 to TRBJ1-3; a weak D match, TRBD1 (5 bases). Trimming left V 2 bases short and J 1 base short, with 15 bases between. This CDR3 is 17 amino acids long. Germline CDR1 and CDR2: KGHSH and LQKENI. The CDR3 DNA follows: TGTGCCAGCTCACCAGTTGGAGGGACGCAATCTGGAAACACCATATATTTT. It codes for CASSPVGGTQSGNTIYF. Full variable domain (rest looked up from reference TRBV18 and TRBJ1-3): NAGVMQNPRHLVRRRGQEARLRCSPMKGHSHVYWYRQLPEEGLKFMVYLQKENIIDESGMPKERFSAEFPKEGPSILRIQQVVRGDSAAYFCASSPVGGTQSGNTIYFGEGSWLTVV.

This clonotype came up a few times. The chain uses TRBV24-1 and TRBJ2-5; D remains unclear. V was trimmed by 2 bases and J by 4 bases, leaving 7 bases between them. The length of the CDR3 is 13 residues. Germline-derived CDR1 and CDR2 are KGHDR and SFDVKD. CDR3 region: CATSDSPLETQYF. CDR3 nucleotide sequence: TGTGCCACCAGTGATTCGCCGCTAGAGACCCAGTACTTC.

This sequence joins TRBV28 and TRBJ1-1; D gene unclear. Germline assignment: CDR1 MDHEN and CDR2 SYDVKM. Trimming cost V 4 bases and J 4 bases, with 13 bases left between them. CDR3 length: 14 residues. The CDR3 is CASSYSLPGTEAFF. CDR3 nucleotide sequence: TGTGCCAGCAGTTACTCCCTCCCGGGCACTGAAGCTTTCTTT.

This clonotype was observed a handful of times. This chain uses TRBV6-1 with TRBJ2-3; tentative D call: TRBD2 (6 bases). This CDR3 is 16 amino acids long. Germline-derived CDR1 and CDR2 are MNHNS and SASEGT. The V end was cut by 5 bases, the J end by 5 bases, with 20 bases between. As DNA, the CDR3 is TGTGCCAGCAGTCCCCGGGGGTCCACCTTCGGAGATACGCAGTATTTT. Amino acid sequence: CASSPRGSTFGDTQYF.

The sample holds one count of this clonotype. This chain connects TRBV7-2 to TRBJ1-1; D gene uncertain. CDR1 is SGHTA and CDR2 is FQGNSA in the germline V gene. CDR3 length equals 13 residues. V lost 3 bases and J 2 bases, leaving 7 bases between the germline ends. In DNA form, the CDR3 reads TGTGCCAGCAGCTTTGTATCTAACACTGAAGCTTTCTTT. The encoded protein is CASSFVSNTEAFF.

This clonotype has only one observation. This chain links TRBV9 with TRBJ2-6; maybe TRBD1 (6 bases). Germline V CDR1 and CDR2: SGDLS, YYNGEE. This CDR3 has 18 residues. V lost 4 bases to trimming and J lost 0 bases, with 17 bases between them. CDR3: CASSLSDSRPSGANVLTF. The CDR3 DNA reads as TGTGCCAGCAGCCTCTCGGACAGCCGACCCTCTGGGGCCAACGTCCTGACTTTC.

The chain is built from TRBV12-3 or TRBV12-4 and TRBJ1-1; D call uncertain. V shed 6 bases and J shed 4 bases, with 12 bases lying between them. This CDR3 comprises 13 residues. The CDR3, as DNA: TGTGCCAGCAGCTCTTTTGGCACCACTGAAGCTTTCTTT. Translated: CASSSFGTTEAFF.

The chain couples TRBV6-1 to TRBJ2-7, with 7 positions matching TRBD1. This CDR3 comprises 12 residues. The germline CDR1 and CDR2 sequences are MNHNS and SASEGT. The ends lost 11 bases at V and 5 bases at J; junction bases unmatched: 9. The CDR3 sequence: CASQGVFDEQYF. CDR3 bases: TGTGCCTCGCAGGGGGTTTTCGACGAGCAGTACTTC.

V and J are TRBV5-1 and TRBJ2-3; the D call may be TRBD1 or TRBD2 (5 bases each). The CDR3 covers 16 residues. The germline V gene has CDR1 SGHRS and CDR2 YFSETQ. V lost 0 bases and J lost 5, with 16 bases in between. CDR3 DNA sequence: TGCGCCAGCAGCTTGGGCGACAGCCCCGGGGTAGATACGCAGTATTTT. Translating it yields CASSLGDSPGVDTQYF.

This chain links TRBV20-1 with TRBJ1-3; tentatively, D is TRBD1 (6 bases). Trimming pared 0 bases from V and 4 bases from J, leaving 13 bases between. The CDR3 is 15 residues long. Germline CDR1 reads DFQATT; CDR2 reads SNEGSKA (reference sequence). The CDR3 coding sequence is TGCAGTGCTAGAGATTCCGGGACACTCGGAAACACCATATATTTT. Translated: CSARDSGTLGNTIYF.

The J gene is TRBJ2-3, the V gene TRBV10-3, with TRBD2 matching over 10 bases. CDR1 is ENHRY and CDR2 is SYGVKD in the germline V gene. This CDR3 region has 14 residues. The trim removed 6 bases at V and 6 bases at J, leaving 6 bases unmatched. Written as DNA, the CDR3 is TGTGCCATCAGACCAGCGGGGGGGCACGATACGCAGTATTTT. Its translation is CAIRPAGGHDTQYF.

This clonotype was picked up one time. This chain uses TRBV5-5 with TRBJ2-7; no clear D gene. CDR3 length: 14 amino acids. The V gene lost 3 bases and the J gene lost 3 bases, with 13 bases spanning the gap. The germline V gene has CDR1 SGHKS and CDR2 YYEKEE (reference sequence). CDR3 in DNA: TGTGCCAGCAGCTCTAGTGCAGGAAGCTACGAGCAGTACTTC. Translation: CASSSSAGSYEQYF.

The gene calls are TRBV4-1 and TRBJ2-1, with 10 bases that match TRBD2. After removal of 6 bases from V and 3 bases from J, the junction contained 2 bases not matched to a gene. The germline V gene encodes CDR1 MGHRA and CDR2 YSYEKL. This CDR3 is 14 amino acids long. CDR3: CASRSSGGYNEQFF. In DNA form, the CDR3 reads TGCGCCAGCAGATCTAGCGGGGGCTACAATGAGCAGTTCTTC.

The chain has TRBV5-1 and TRBJ2-5; D might be TRBD1 (5 bases). The CDR3 is made up of 13 amino acids. V dropped 6 bases and J dropped 5 bases, with 14 bases sitting between them. Germline V CDR1 and CDR2: SGHRS, YFSETQ. The DNA of the CDR3 is TGCGCCAGCACTACGCAGGGCCCCGAGACCCAGTACTTC. Its translation is CASTTQGPETQYF.

V gene TRBV2 combines with J gene TRBJ1-5; perhaps TRBD1 as D (6 bases). From germline, CDR1 is SNHLY and CDR2 FYNNEI. The ends were cut back, 8 bases at V and 3 bases at J, with 17 bases in the middle. CDR3 length: 15 residues. CDR3 coding DNA: TGTGCCAGCGCTGGAGGGAACAGGGACAATCAGCCCCAGCATTTT. This translates into CASAGGNRDNQPQHF. The complete variable domain, with remaining parts taken from reference TRBV2 and TRBJ1-5, reads EPEVTQTPSHQVTQMGQEVILRCVPISNHLYFYWYRQILGQKVEFLVSFYNNEISEKSEIFDDQFSVERPDGSNFTLKIRSTKLEDSAMYFCASAGGNRDNQPQHFGDGTRLSIL.

V and J are TRBV5-1 and TRBJ2-3, with D tentatively TRBD1 (6 bases). This CDR3 spans 15 amino acids. V dropped 0 bases and J dropped 2 bases, with 10 bases sitting between them. Germline-derived CDR1 and CDR2 are SGHRS and YFSETQ. The CDR3 nucleotides read TGCGCCAGCAGCTTGGGGACAGCCAACACAGATACGCAGTATTTT. Encoded protein: CASSLGTANTDTQYF.

This clonotype was seen a handful of times. The chain employs TRBV11-3 and TRBJ2-3; D not resolved. V lost 2 bases and J 0 bases, leaving 9 bases between the germline ends. CDR3 size: 15 residues. Germline V gene lookup returns CDR1 SGHNT and CDR2 YENEEA. The CDR3 reads CASSLQILSTDTQYF. In nucleotides, the CDR3 is TGTGCCAGCAGCTTACAGATCCTAAGCACAGATACGCAGTATTTT.

V is TRBV12-3 or TRBV12-4 and J is TRBJ2-3; a possible D gene is TRBD1 (6 bases). The CDR3 extends over 13 amino acids. Deletions cut 6 bases from V and 6 bases from J, with 13 bases between. CDR3 amino acids: CASRLTGTDTQYF. The CDR3 DNA sequence: TGTGCCAGCAGACTAACAGGGACCGATACGCAGTATTTT.

This rearrangement joins TRBV6-2 or TRBV6-3 to TRBJ1-1; D is undetermined. Germline lookup yields CDR1 MNHEY and CDR2 SVGEGT. The CDR3 runs to 12 residues. V lost 5 bases and J 7 bases, leaving 11 bases between the germline ends. Here the CDR3 reads CASSPWTSEAFF. CDR3 coding DNA: TGTGCCAGCAGTCCGTGGACGAGTGAAGCTTTCTTT.

This clonotype appeared a few times. This chain uses TRBV20-1 with TRBJ2-2; D remains ambiguous. The germline V gene encodes CDR1 DFQATT and CDR2 SNEGSKA (reference sequence). The length of the CDR3 is 14 residues. Trimming cost V 0 bases and J 6 bases, with 11 bases left between them. The CDR3 nucleotides read TGCAGTGCTAGAGATAGCAGTAATCCCGGGGAGCTGTTTTTT. Its protein product is CSARDSSNPGELFF.

As DNA, the CDR3 is TGTGCCAGCAGCGCACGCCGACAGGAACAGTTCTTC. Protein product: CASSARRQEQFF. The gene calls are TRBV9 and TRBJ2-1; TRBD1 is a possible D gene (6 bases). The CDR3 spans 12 residues. Germline-derived CDR1 and CDR2 are SGDLS and YYNGEE. Trimming removed 3 bases at V and 13 bases at J, with 14 bases between.

This clonotype was counted only a few times. The rearrangement uses TRBV4-1 and TRBJ2-3, with TRBD2 identical over 11 bases. The CDR3 has 16 amino acids. The trim removed 0 bases at V and 8 bases at J, leaving 7 bases unmatched. Germline CDR1 MGHRA, CDR2 YSYEKL. The CDR3, as DNA: TGCGCCAGCAGCCAAGAACCGGGACTAGCGGTGGGTACGCAGTATTTT. Amino acids: CASSQEPGLAVGTQYF.

This chain links TRBV7-2 with TRBJ2-7; weak D call: TRBD2 (7 bases). The length of the CDR3 is 13 residues. Germline V lookup: CDR1 SGHTA, CDR2 FQGNSA. V was clipped by 5 bases and J by 6 bases, with 14 bases between them. CDR3 region: CASSIGGAREQYF. The CDR3 coding sequence is TGTGCCAGCAGCATAGGGGGGGCACGCGAGCAGTACTTC.

This clonotype was recorded once. The V gene is TRBV20-1, the J gene TRBJ1-6; D remains ambiguous. V lost 3 bases to trimming and J lost 8 bases, with 11 bases between them. From germline, CDR1 is DFQATT and CDR2 SNEGSKA (reference sequence). CDR3 size: 13 residues. This CDR3 is CSASSRFDSPLHF. In nucleotides, the CDR3 is TGCAGTGCTAGTAGCCGCTTTGATTCACCCCTCCACTTT.

V gene TRBV6-1 combines with J gene TRBJ1-2; D ambiguous. The CDR3 sequence is 13 residues long. V was trimmed by 1 base and J by 2 bases, leaving 5 bases between them. Looked up from germline, CDR1 is MNHNS and CDR2 is SASEGT. The CDR3 DNA follows: TGTGCCAGCAGTGAAGGACGGAACTATGGCTACACCTTC. Residues: CASSEGRNYGYTF.

This clonotype was observed a single time. The V gene is TRBV3-1, the J gene TRBJ2-5; D unclear. CDR1 LGHDT and CDR2 YNNKEL come from the germline V gene (reference sequence). V was shortened by 1 base and J by 3 bases, with 6 bases between the two germline ends. The CDR3 runs to 13 residues. CDR3 nucleotide sequence: TGTGCCAGCAGCCAAGCCCAAAAAGAGACCCAGTACTTC. Protein: CASSQAQKETQYF.

This clonotype was counted between two and nine times. The chain combines TRBV12-3 or TRBV12-4 with TRBJ2-2; tentative D call: TRBD1 (5 bases). The CDR3 runs 14 residues. Deletions cut 0 bases from V and 5 bases from J, with 7 bases between. Written as DNA, the CDR3 is TGTGCCAGCAGTTTAGCGCAGGGAACCGGGGAGCTGTTTTTT. Protein sequence: CASSLAQGTGELFF.

The J gene is TRBJ1-1, the V gene TRBV15; D is possibly TRBD1 (6 bases). The CDR3 covers 13 residues. V was clipped by 2 bases and J by 7 bases, with 11 bases between them. CDR1 is LNHNV and CDR2 is YYDKDF in the germline V gene (reference sequence). The CDR3 protein is CATSRMLTGEAFF. CDR3 nucleotides: TGTGCCACCAGCAGAATGCTGACAGGTGAAGCTTTCTTT.

The chain employs TRBV4-1 and TRBJ1-3; tentatively, D is TRBD1 (6 bases). Germline V lookup: CDR1 MGHRA, CDR2 YSYEKL. This CDR3 contains 19 residues. V was trimmed by 0 bases and J by 4 bases, leaving 22 bases between them. Here the CDR3 DNA reads TGCGCCAGCAGCCAAGAAGGTTGGGGAAACAGGGCGGGAGGAAACACCATATATTTT. Protein sequence: CASSQEGWGNRAGGNTIYF.

This clonotype appeared a few times. V and J are TRBV5-1 and TRBJ1-1, with TRBD1 matching 8 bases. The germline gives CDR1 SGHRS, CDR2 YFSETQ. The CDR3 is 15 amino acids. V lost 0 bases to trimming and J lost 2 bases; unmatched junction nucleotides: 3. CDR3 sequence (DNA): TGCGCCAGCAGCTTGGAACCAGGGGGCAACACTGAAGCTTTCTTT. Encoded protein: CASSLEPGGNTEAFF.